This entry lists 32 T cell receptor beta chains sequenced from one sample in a study of shared clonotypes between healthy human individuals. TCRdb's copy holds only in-frame clones and misses some; the assay was immunoSEQ multiplex PCR. The sample has about 1.1 million clones, around 77% seen once. Sequenced input: memory CD4+ T cells from PBMCs. Subset: CD45RA-negative fraction. Every receptor here comes from a man between 18 and 35 years old in good health. Some clones in this sample may be carry-over from other donors' samples.

CDR3 residues: CAWEMGGTLGAEQYF. The CDR3 DNA sequence: TGTGCCTGGGAAATGGGTGGGACCCTAGGGGCCGAGCAGTACTTC. The chain employs TRBV30 and TRBJ2-7; D assignment may be TRBD1 or TRBD2 (5 bases each). V was trimmed by 5 bases and J by 6 bases, leaving 23 bases between them. Germline values: CDR1 GTSNPN, CDR2 SVGIG (reference sequence). The CDR3 runs to 15 residues.

To note about this clone: In the same sample, other DNA sequences code for this CDR3. This chain joins TRBV30 and TRBJ2-7, with 9 bases lining up with TRBD2. CDR3 length equals 14 residues. J gave up 1 base and V 3 bases, and 4 bases lay outside the gene matches. Germline V gene data show CDR1 as GTSNPN and CDR2 as SVGIG (reference sequence). The CDR3 DNA reads TGTGCCTGGAGACTTCTAGCGGGATCCTACGAGCAGTACTTC. The encoded protein is CAWRLLAGSYEQYF. The full variable domain, rest sourced from reference TRBV30 and TRBJ2-7, is SQTIHQWPATLVQPVGSPLSLECTVEGTSNPNLYWYRQAAGRGLQLLFYSVGIGQISSEVPQNLSASRPQDRQFILSSKKLLLSDSGFYLCAWRLLAGSYEQYFGPGTRLTVT.

J is TRBJ2-7 and V is TRBV4-3; TRBD2 agrees at 10 bases. Trimming removed 0 bases from V and 2 bases from J; junction bases left unmatched: 10. Germline values: CDR1 LGHNA, CDR2 YSLEER. The CDR3 is 18 residues long. The CDR3 nucleotides read TGCGCCAGCAGCCAAGATATTAGCGGGAGGTACTCACCCTACGAGCAGTACTTC. The encoded protein is CASSQDISGRYSPYEQYF.

This clone appeared many times. The chain recombines TRBV10-3 with TRBJ2-5; D may correspond to TRBD1 or TRBD2 (6 bases each). Trimming took 4 bases from V and 2 from J, leaving 14 bases between them. CDR3 length equals 15 residues. Germline CDR1 is ENHRY and CDR2 is SYGVKD. CDR3 sequence: CAISGGARWQETQYF. In nucleotides, the CDR3 is TGTGCCATCAGTGGGGGGGCGCGATGGCAAGAGACCCAGTACTTC.

This clone has just a few counts. Other nucleotide sequences from this sample produce the same CDR3. The V call is TRBV28, the J call TRBJ2-7; 9 bases fit TRBD1. Looked up from germline, CDR1 is MDHEN and CDR2 is SYDVKM. V lost 3 bases to trimming and J lost 3 bases; unmatched junction nucleotides: 6. There are 15 residues in the CDR3. CDR3 DNA sequence: TGTGCCAGCAGTTTCGACAGGGGGGCTAACTACGAGCAGTACTTC. It encodes CASSFDRGANYEQYF.

V is TRBV7-2 and J is TRBJ2-1, with 8 bases lining up with TRBD2. V dropped 5 bases and J dropped 4; count of bases not matched to a gene: 7. The CDR3 contains 15 residues. Germline lookup yields CDR1 SGHTA and CDR2 FQGNSA. CDR3 amino acids: CASSIRGLGYNEQFF. CDR3 DNA sequence: TGTGCCAGCAGCATAAGGGGACTAGGGTACAATGAGCAGTTCTTC.

V and J are TRBV19 and TRBJ2-7, with a tentative D call TRBD1 (6 bases). V lost 2 bases, J lost 2 bases, and 13 bases lay in between. The CDR3 contains 15 residues. Germline CDR1 reads LNHDA; CDR2 reads SQIVND (reference sequence). CDR3 nucleotide sequence: TGTGCCAGTAGTATAACCGGACAGCAACCCTACGAGCAGTACTTC. This codes for CASSITGQQPYEQYF.

This chain joins TRBV30 and TRBJ2-3; 10 bases map to TRBD2. The germline V gene has CDR1 GTSNPN and CDR2 SVGIG (reference sequence). Trimming removed 3 bases from V and 3 bases from J; junction bases left unmatched: 9. The CDR3 extends over 16 amino acids. CDR3 residues: CAWRTEAGGPTDTQYF. The CDR3 nucleotides read TGTGCCTGGAGAACGGAAGCGGGAGGGCCGACAGATACGCAGTATTTT.

CDR3 DNA sequence: TGTGCCAGCAGCTTAATAGTGGTGGCAGTCTCCTATGGCTACACCTTC. This encodes CASSLIVVAVSYGYTF. This sequence joins TRBV7-2 and TRBJ1-2; D not resolved. CDR3 length equals 16 residues. The V and J ends lost 2 bases and 4 bases respectively, with 17 bases between them. Germline CDR1 is SGHTA and CDR2 is FQGNSA.

For this clone: A far bigger clonotype differs at one base, so this is likely a read error. J is TRBJ1-1 and V is TRBV2; 7 nucleotides match TRBD1. Germline lookup yields CDR1 SNHLY and CDR2 FYNNEI. V was pared by 2 bases and J by 3 bases, with 3 bases of the junction left unmatched. CDR3 length: 14 amino acids. Written as DNA, the CDR3 is TGTGCCAGCAGTGAAACGACAGGGTACACTGAAGCTTTCTTT. Amino acids: CASSETTGYTEAFF.

This clone was detected a few times. The identical CDR3 is also encoded by other nucleotide sequences in the sample. The CDR3: CASGLAGVTDTQYF. The CDR3 DNA reads as TGTGCCAGCGGACTAGCGGGAGTTACAGATACGCAGTATTTT. The rearrangement links TRBV2 to TRBJ2-3, with 13 bases matching TRBD2. J gave up 3 bases and V 8 bases, and 2 bases lay outside the gene matches. This CDR3 contains 14 residues. Germline V lookup: CDR1 SNHLY, CDR2 FYNNEI.

This clone was counted a few times. The chain recombines TRBV27 with TRBJ1-2, with 10 bases aligning to TRBD1. The CDR3 runs 14 residues. The germline V gene has CDR1 MNHEY and CDR2 SMNVEV (reference sequence). J lost 7 bases, V lost 4 bases, and 6 bases had no gene match. The CDR3 spells CASSSGTGVFGYTF. The DNA of the CDR3 is TGTGCCAGCAGTTCTGGGACAGGGGTCTTTGGCTACACCTTC.

CDR3 sequence (DNA): TGTGCCAGCAGTGAAACCGGGACAGGGGGCCCAGATACGCAGTATTTT. Amino acid sequence: CASSETGTGGPDTQYF. This chain joins TRBV6-4 and TRBJ2-3, with 12 bases aligning to TRBD1. J was trimmed by 4 bases and V by 3 bases; bases with no gene match: 5. The germline CDR1 and CDR2 sequences are MRHNA and SNTAGT. The CDR3 has 16 residues.

The V call is TRBV5-6, the J call TRBJ1-6; D not certain. The CDR3 contains 14 residues. V gave up 4 bases and J gave up 9 bases, with 14 bases separating them. Germline V gene lookup returns CDR1 SGHDT and CDR2 YYEEEE. This CDR3 is CASSVDSKGSPLHF. CDR3 coding DNA: TGTGCCAGCAGCGTGGACTCAAAGGGTTCACCCCTCCACTTT.

This clone was seen only a few times. The genes are TRBV28 and TRBJ1-5; D gene uncertain. With 2 bases removed from V and 7 bases from J, the gap between germline ends came to 15 bases. CDR1 and CDR2 (germline): MDHEN, SYDVKM. This CDR3 comprises 15 residues. The CDR3 sequence is CASSLPPLYGQPQHF. As DNA, the CDR3 is TGTGCCAGCAGTTTACCCCCCCTCTATGGGCAGCCCCAGCATTTT.

The CDR3 DNA follows: TGTGCCAGCTCACCATCTCTACAGACCTATGGCTACACCTTC. This codes for CASSPSLQTYGYTF. The chain recombines TRBV18 with TRBJ1-2; D call uncertain. The CDR3 extends over 14 amino acids. Germline CDR1 is KGHSH and CDR2 is LQKENI. Trimming took 2 bases from V and 4 from J, leaving 11 bases between them.

The chain has TRBV10-2 and TRBJ1-2; no reliable D call. Trimming left V 3 bases short and J 1 base short, with 12 bases between. The CDR3 runs to 15 residues. CDR1 is WSHSY, CDR2 SAAADI, per germline. The CDR3 loop reads CASSERTAINYGYTF. The DNA of the CDR3 is TGCGCCAGCAGTGAACGGACCGCCATTAACTATGGCTACACCTTC.

The chain is built from TRBV5-1 and TRBJ2-1, with 14 bases identical to TRBD2. There are 17 residues in the CDR3. The germline V gene encodes CDR1 SGHRS and CDR2 YFSETQ. Germline trimming cut 5 bases from V and 8 bases from J; bases unmatched to any gene: 12. The CDR3 loop is CASSSGLAGASVDEQFF. The CDR3 DNA sequence: TGCGCCAGCAGTTCGGGACTAGCGGGAGCTTCTGTGGATGAGCAGTTCTTC.

A single count supports this clone. The chain has TRBV6-1 and TRBJ2-3; TRBD2 matches 9 bases. This CDR3 comprises 16 residues. The V segment lost 2 bases and the J segment 5 bases; nucleotides outside the gene matches: 8. Germline V CDR1 and CDR2: MNHNS, SASEGT. The CDR3 spells CASSEFGLAGRDTQYF. CDR3 bases: TGTGCCAGCAGTGAATTTGGGCTAGCGGGAAGAGATACGCAGTATTTT.

The chain links TRBV7-6 to TRBJ1-3, with D maybe TRBD1 (5 bases). Germline CDR1 reads SGHVS; CDR2 reads FNYEAQ. With 2 bases removed from V and 0 bases from J, the gap between germline ends came to 20 bases. The CDR3 runs to 19 residues. Here the CDR3 reads CASSLMGSGGQNSGNTIYF. The CDR3 DNA reads as TGTGCCAGCAGCTTAATGGGGTCGGGGGGTCAAAACTCTGGAAACACCATATATTTT.

The V call is TRBV7-6, the J call TRBJ2-1; possible D gene TRBD1, 5 bases. The V end was cut by 1 base, the J end by 7 bases, with 8 bases between. The CDR3 spans 13 residues. From germline, CDR1 is SGHVS and CDR2 FNYEAQ. The CDR3 DNA sequence: TGTGCCAGCAGCTTAGTCCCAGGGAATGAGCAGTTCTTC. Residues: CASSLVPGNEQFF. Drawing the rest from reference TRBV7-6 and TRBJ2-1, the complete variable domain is GAGVSQSPRYKVTKRGQDVALRCDPISGHVSLYWYRQALGQGPEFLTYFNYEAQQDKSGLPNDRFSAERPEGSISTLTIQRTEQRDSAMYRCASSLVPGNEQFFGPGTRLTVL.

V is TRBV5-4 and J is TRBJ2-7; D possibly matches TRBD1 or TRBD2 (5 bases each). Trimming shortened V by 4 bases and J by 7 bases, and 12 bases separated the two germline ends. Germline CDR1 SGHNT, CDR2 YYREEE (reference sequence). The CDR3 runs 12 residues. DNA for the CDR3: TGTGCCAGCAGCCAGGAGGCAGGGGAGCAGTACTTC. Amino acids: CASSQEAGEQYF.

This chain uses TRBV7-3 with TRBJ2-1; 7 bases line up with TRBD2. CDR3 length: 15 residues. V trimming: 2 bases; J trimming: 3 bases; junction bases outside the gene matches: 4. CDR1 is SGHTA, CDR2 FQGTGA, per germline. In nucleotides, the CDR3 is TGTGCCAGCAGCTTATCTCCTAGCGGCTACAATGAGCAGTTCTTC. This sequence encodes CASSLSPSGYNEQFF.

This clone was seen a handful of times. The CDR3 region is CASSLTFGRDYYEQYF. CDR3 sequence (DNA): TGTGCCAGCAGCTTAACCTTCGGGAGGGATTACTACGAGCAGTACTTC. This chain joins TRBV13 and TRBJ2-7, with 8 bases that match TRBD2. From germline, CDR1 is PRHDT and CDR2 FYEKMQ (reference sequence). This CDR3 is 16 amino acids long. The V gene end was trimmed by 2 bases and the J gene end by 3 bases; junction bases not matched to a gene: 9.

With respect to this clone: Other DNA sequences in the sample encode the same CDR3. The chain carries TRBV4-2 and TRBJ2-2; unclear D gene. V was trimmed by 0 bases and J by 0 bases, leaving 8 bases between them. Per the germline V gene, CDR1 is LGHNA and CDR2 is YNFKEQ. This CDR3 contains 16 residues. Here the CDR3 reads CASSQEVGTNTGELFF. In DNA form, the CDR3 reads TGTGCCAGCAGCCAAGAAGTGGGGACGAACACCGGGGAGCTGTTTTTT.

This rearrangement joins TRBV5-1 to TRBJ2-1; 10 nucleotides match TRBD2. Germline V gene data show CDR1 as SGHRS and CDR2 as YFSETQ. The V segment lost 2 bases and the J segment 7 bases; nucleotides outside the gene matches: 3. This CDR3 contains 14 residues. CDR3 nucleotide sequence: TGCGCCAGCAGCTTAGGGACTAGCGAGAATGAGCAGTTCTTC. Amino acid sequence: CASSLGTSENEQFF.

The V and J genes are TRBV7-3 and TRBJ1-1; possible D gene TRBD1, 5 bases. The CDR3 extends over 14 amino acids. The germline CDR1 and CDR2 sequences are SGHTA and FQGTGA. The germline V and J ends were trimmed by 5 bases and 3 bases, with 13 bases remaining between them. The CDR3 is CASSVQGSDTEAFF. The CDR3 nucleotides are TGTGCCAGCAGCGTCCAGGGTTCGGACACTGAAGCTTTCTTT.

The chain couples TRBV2 to TRBJ2-7, with TRBD2 matching over 8 bases. The V gene's germline CDR1 is SNHLY and CDR2 FYNNEI. The CDR3 spans 12 residues. V trimming: 8 bases; J trimming: 3 bases; junction bases outside the gene matches: 3. For the CDR3, the DNA is TGTGCCAGCCAAGCGGGAGTCTACGAGCAGTACTTC. It translates to CASQAGVYEQYF.

CDR3 sequence: CASSYWGGDTEAFF. CDR3 nucleotide sequence: TGTGCCAGCAGTTACTGGGGAGGGGACACTGAAGCTTTCTTT. The rearrangement uses TRBV6-7 and TRBJ1-1, with D possibly being TRBD1 (5 bases). TRBV6-7 is assigned to the ORF class and has an uncertain function. CDR3 length: 14 residues. The ends were cut back, 1 base at V and 3 bases at J, with 9 bases in the middle.

Details on this clone: The junction shows a germline mismatch at one end, possibly a read error. This chain uses TRBV6-1 with TRBJ2-3, with 11 bases aligning to TRBD2. Germline V gene data show CDR1 as MNHNS and CDR2 as SASEGT. This CDR3 spans 14 amino acids. The CDR3 DNA is TGTGCCAGCACTGAAACTAGCGGGAGAGATACGCAGTATTTT. Protein sequence: CASTETSGRDTQYF.

This sequence joins TRBV7-3 and TRBJ2-7; D is possibly TRBD2 (6 bases). Germline assignment: CDR1 SGHTA and CDR2 FQGTGA. V shed 4 bases and J shed 3 bases, with 10 bases lying between them. CDR3 length equals 13 residues. The CDR3 protein is CASSSGSSYEQYF. CDR3 bases: TGTGCCAGCAGCTCCGGGAGCAGCTACGAGCAGTACTTC.

This chain uses TRBV5-4 with TRBJ1-1, with TRBD1 as a possible D gene (5 bases). The CDR3 spans 14 residues. Germline assignment: CDR1 SGHNT and CDR2 YYREEE (reference sequence). V was shortened by 1 base and J by 3 bases, with 10 bases between the two germline ends. Written as DNA, the CDR3 is TGTGCCAGCAGCTTGAATTTGGGACACACTGAAGCTTTCTTT. Protein sequence: CASSLNLGHTEAFF.